These 8 T cell receptor beta chains originate from one sample sequenced in a study of blood T cell repertoires in COVID-19. The repertoire was sequenced with immunoSEQ multiplex PCR; TCRdb's copy has only in-frame clones and lacks some. Seen here are 45,000 to 55,000 clones, about nine tenths observed once, and the top ten hold approximately 27%. Specimen: peripheral blood. The receptor set was obtained from a human donor in a cohort sampled during active COVID-19.

In its sample, this clone was seen once. The V and J genes are TRBV6-4 and TRBJ2-1; D possibly corresponds to TRBD2 (6 bases). This CDR3 is built from 14 residues. Germline-derived CDR1 and CDR2 are MRHNA and SNTAGT. V dropped 8 bases and J dropped 0 bases, with 11 bases sitting between them. CDR3: CASSRESSYNEQFF. The CDR3 coding sequence is TGTGCCAGCTCGCGGGAAAGCTCCTACAATGAGCAGTTCTTC.

The CDR3: CASTPGTGGYGYTF. The CDR3, as DNA: TGTGCCAGCACCCCGGGGACAGGGGGCTATGGCTACACCTTC. The V and J genes are TRBV25-1 and TRBJ1-2, with TRBD1 matching over 11 bases. Germline V gives CDR1 MGHDK, CDR2 SYGVNS. V lost 7 bases to trimming and J lost 4 bases; unmatched junction nucleotides: 5. The CDR3 loop spans 14 amino acids.

This clone was seen only once. The chain employs TRBV30 and TRBJ1-1; 11 bases line up with TRBD1. Germline V CDR1 and CDR2: GTSNPN, SVGIG (reference sequence). V shed 5 bases, J shed 3 bases, and the junction held 5 bases outside the gene matches. The length of the CDR3 is 14 residues. The CDR3 nucleotides are TGTGCCTGGGTCAGGGACAGGGGGGACACTGAAGCTTTCTTT. Its protein product is CAWVRDRGDTEAFF.

The chain couples TRBV5-1 to TRBJ1-1; D ambiguous. Germline V CDR1 and CDR2: SGHRS, YFSETQ. This CDR3 is built from 13 residues. V was clipped by 2 bases and J by 4 bases, with 9 bases between them. The CDR3 reads CASSLRDGTEAFF. CDR3 sequence (DNA): TGCGCCAGCAGCTTACGGGATGGCACTGAAGCTTTCTTT.

The chain is built from TRBV9 and TRBJ2-2; 9 nucleotides align to TRBD2. The CDR3 extends over 16 amino acids. The J segment lost 6 bases and the V segment lost 0 bases, leaving 6 bases of the junction unmatched. Germline lookup yields CDR1 SGDLS and CDR2 YYNGEE. The CDR3 spells CASSVVGGRGPGELFF. The DNA of the CDR3 is TGTGCCAGCAGCGTAGTCGGCGGGAGGGGTCCCGGGGAGCTGTTTTTT.

J is TRBJ2-7 and V is TRBV5-1, with TRBD1 matching 8 bases. The CDR3 sequence is 15 residues long. From germline, CDR1 is SGHRS and CDR2 YFSETQ. V was clipped by 6 bases and J by 4 bases; unmatched bases: 12. The CDR3 loop is CASTRRGQGYYEQYF. CDR3 nucleotide sequence: TGCGCCAGCACCCGACGAGGACAGGGCTATTACGAGCAGTACTTC.

This chain connects TRBV12-3 or TRBV12-4 to TRBJ2-1; D may be TRBD2 (6 bases). V lost 6 bases, J lost 6 bases, and 12 bases lay in between. The CDR3 has 13 amino acids. This CDR3 reads CASRSGLPNEQFF. Written as DNA, the CDR3 is TGTGCCAGCAGATCGGGACTCCCCAATGAGCAGTTCTTC.

This chain connects TRBV28 to TRBJ2-1; D gene uncertain. Germline CDR1 is MDHEN and CDR2 is SYDVKM. V was trimmed by 1 base and J by 7 bases, leaving 5 bases between them. The CDR3 has 12 residues. The CDR3 coding sequence is TGTGCCAGCAGTTTATACTTGAATGAGCAGTTCTTC. Amino acid sequence: CASSLYLNEQFF.